This T cell receptor beta chain emerged from a study of technical replicates of blood from four donors. Measured with immunoSEQ multiplex PCR; TCRdb has only the in-frame clones, and not every one. The table has 85,000 to 100,000 clones, about nine tenths seen once. The germline V gene encodes CDR1 MDHEN and CDR2 SYDVKM. The CDR3 sequence is 19 residues long. J lost 0 bases, V lost 3 bases, and 12 bases had no gene match. This chain uses TRBV28 with TRBJ2-1, with 9 bases fitting TRBD2. Sequences were obtained from T cells isolated from PBMCs. The receptor's source is a human donor in good health. This chain's CDR3 is CASSFEAGGPLGSYNEQFF. The DNA of the CDR3 is TGTGCCAGCAGTTTTGAGGCGGGAGGGCCGTTGGGCTCCTACAATGAGCAGTTCTTC.